Below, 31 T cell receptor beta chains from the same sample are listed, as sequenced in a study of CD8 T cells in ankylosing spondylitis. TCRdb itself ran the 5' RACE reads through MiXCR, one entry per CDR3 protein. The data hold 150,000 to 200,000 distinct CDR3 sequences, with over 10% observed a single time. Material: blood, either unsorted or a sorted T cell fraction (not recorded which). These receptors all stem from a male donor with ankylosing spondylitis or in good health (not recorded which).

The chain uses TRBV6-5 and TRBJ1-1; D gene unclear. CDR1 and CDR2 from the germline V gene are MNHEY and SVGAGI. CDR3 length: 11 residues. V lost 5 bases and J lost 7, with 8 bases in between. The CDR3 here is CASSTGFEAFF. In DNA form, the CDR3 reads TGTGCCAGCAGTACCGGATTTGAAGCTTTCTTT.

The chain carries TRBV27 and TRBJ1-4; TRBD1 aligns across 9 bases. V lost 1 base to trimming and J lost 4 bases; unmatched junction nucleotides: 10. There are 18 residues in the CDR3. From germline, CDR1 is MNHEY and CDR2 SMNVEV (reference sequence). The CDR3 DNA sequence: TGTGCCAGCAGTTTATGGTTGACAGGGGGAAACTGTAATGAAAAACTGTTTTTT. Translation gives CASSLWLTGGNCNEKLFF.

This chain uses TRBV19 with TRBJ2-4, with TRBD2 matching 10 bases. Germline V CDR1 and CDR2: LNHDA, SQIVND (reference sequence). V shed 7 bases and J 4 bases; nucleotides not matched to a gene: 10. CDR3 length: 16 residues. Here the CDR3 DNA reads TGTGCCAGTACCCACGGGGTAGCGGGAGGTAAAAACATTCAGTACTTC. Its translation is CASTHGVAGGKNIQYF.

The CDR3, as DNA: TGTGCCAGCAGCTACGGAAAAGATACGCAGTATTTT. Its protein product is CASSYGKDTQYF. The chain carries TRBV11-2 and TRBJ2-3; D unresolved. Germline V gene data show CDR1 as SGHAT and CDR2 as FQNNGV. V gave up 4 bases and J gave up 5 bases, with 7 bases separating them. The CDR3 covers 12 residues.

The CDR3 DNA reads as TGCGCCAGCAGCTACACTAGCGGGGGGGCAGGTGATACGCAGTATTTT. This translates into CASSYTSGGAGDTQYF. The rearrangement joins TRBV5-1 to TRBJ2-3; 13 bases are shared with TRBD2. The CDR3 has 16 amino acids. CDR1 and CDR2 (germline): SGHRS, YFSETQ. V gave up 3 bases and J gave up 6 bases; unmatched junction bases: 7.

This clonotype was detected once. V usage is TRBV13 and J usage is TRBJ2-4; D perhaps matches TRBD2 (6 bases). The V end was cut by 0 bases, the J end by 8 bases, with 17 bases between. The length of the CDR3 is 16 residues. Germline values: CDR1 PRHDT, CDR2 FYEKMQ (reference sequence). The CDR3 DNA follows: TGTGCCAGCAGCTTAGGACCCATGGGCTCGGGGGACATTCAGTACTTC. Translation: CASSLGPMGSGDIQYF. The full variable domain, in which reference TRBV13 and TRBJ2-4 provide the parts outside the CDR3, is AAGVIQSPRHLIKEKRETATLKCYPIPRHDTVYWYQQGPGQDPQFLISFYEKMQSDKGSIPDRFSAQQFSDYHSELNMSSLELGDSALYFCASSLGPMGSGDIQYFGAGTRLSVL.

The rearrangement uses TRBV28 and TRBJ1-6; D remains ambiguous. V was clipped by 4 bases and J by 11 bases, with 12 bases between them. This CDR3 has 13 amino acids. From germline, CDR1 is MDHEN and CDR2 SYDVKM. CDR3 sequence (DNA): TGTGCCAGCAGTTCCCTCTTGGTAGCACCCCTCCACTTT. This sequence encodes CASSSLLVAPLHF.

The table lists this clonotype with many counts. This rearrangement joins TRBV18 to TRBJ2-2; D uncertain. The CDR3 sequence is 12 residues long. The ends were cut back, 8 bases at V and 3 bases at J, with 7 bases in the middle. Germline CDR1 reads KGHSH; CDR2 reads LQKENI. The CDR3 sequence is CASSPDTGELFF. The CDR3 coding sequence is TGTGCCAGCAGCCCGGACACCGGGGAGCTGTTTTTT.

This clonotype was detected only a few times. The chain is built from TRBV7-2 and TRBJ2-3; 11 nucleotides match TRBD2. The germline CDR1 and CDR2 sequences are SGHTA and FQGNSA. CDR3 length equals 16 residues. Unmatched junction bases numbered 8, after V lost 6 bases and J lost 3 bases. As DNA, the CDR3 is TGTGCCAGCAGACCCCTAGCGGGAGGCCTGACAGATACGCAGTATTTT. Translated, it gives CASRPLAGGLTDTQYF.

The V gene is TRBV20-1, the J gene TRBJ2-7; 12 bases line up with TRBD2. V lost 3 bases, J lost 3 bases, and 6 bases stayed unmatched. Germline values: CDR1 DFQATT, CDR2 SNEGSKA (reference sequence). The CDR3 runs to 15 residues. In DNA form, the CDR3 reads TGCAGTGCTAGTTTAGGACTAGCGGGGCACTACGAGCAGTACTTC. Its translation: CSASLGLAGHYEQYF.

The chain is built from TRBV4-1 and TRBJ1-2, with unresolved D. The length of the CDR3 is 16 residues. V lost 3 bases and J 2 bases, leaving 16 bases between the germline ends. Germline V gives CDR1 MGHRA, CDR2 YSYEKL. The chain's CDR3 is CASSQAGQDTNYGYTF. The CDR3 bases are TGCGCCAGCAGCCAGGCTGGGCAGGATACGAACTATGGCTACACCTTC.

This clonotype was seen many times. The rearrangement joins TRBV27 to TRBJ2-2; D is perhaps TRBD2 (5 bases). Deletions cut 6 bases from V and 6 bases from J, with 11 bases between. The CDR3 has 13 amino acids. Germline V gives CDR1 MNHEY, CDR2 SMNVEV (reference sequence). The DNA of the CDR3 is TGTGCCAGCAGGACGAGGGAAGCCGGGGAGCTGTTTTTT. Protein product: CASRTREAGELFF.

This clonotype was observed many times. The gene calls are TRBV4-1 and TRBJ1-1, with TRBD1 identical over 10 bases. Trimming removed 4 bases from V and 3 bases from J; junction bases left unmatched: 5. The CDR3 has 15 amino acids. CDR1 is MGHRA and CDR2 is YSYEKL in the germline V gene. DNA for the CDR3: TGCGCCAGCAGCCCATTCGGACAGGGGGACACTGAAGCTTTCTTT. Its translation is CASSPFGQGDTEAFF.

The V and J genes are TRBV9 and TRBJ2-1; D unclear. V lost 3 bases and J lost 8, with 12 bases in between. CDR3 length: 13 amino acids. CDR1 is SGDLS, CDR2 YYNGEE, per germline. The CDR3 loop is CASSGPPLYEQFF. The DNA of the CDR3 is TGTGCCAGCAGCGGTCCTCCCTTGTATGAGCAGTTCTTC.

This clonotype was recorded many times. The J gene is TRBJ2-7, the V gene TRBV7-8; TRBD1 aligns across 9 bases. Trimming at V came to 5 bases and at J to 2 bases, leaving 10 bases not matched to a gene. This CDR3 has 16 residues. Germline lookup yields CDR1 SGHVS and CDR2 FQNEAQ. The CDR3 loop reads CASSPLRDRDPYEQYF. Written as DNA, the CDR3 is TGTGCCAGCAGCCCCCTTAGGGACAGGGACCCCTACGAGCAGTACTTC.

This chain joins TRBV27 and TRBJ2-7; TRBD1 is a possible D gene (6 bases). The CDR3 is made up of 14 amino acids. V dropped 5 bases and J dropped 3 bases, with 14 bases sitting between them. Germline V gene data show CDR1 as MNHEY and CDR2 as SMNVEV (reference sequence). CDR3: CASSPLAGVYEQYF. The CDR3 DNA is TGTGCCAGCAGTCCCCTGGCAGGGGTCTACGAGCAGTACTTC.

The sample holds a few counts of this clonotype. V gene TRBV15 combines with J gene TRBJ2-5; D gene uncertain. Trimming shortened V by 8 bases and J by 3 bases, and 16 bases separated the two germline ends. CDR3 length: 14 residues. Per the germline V gene, CDR1 is LNHNV and CDR2 is YYDKDF (reference sequence). CDR3 nucleotides: TGTGCCACCCTCTCGAGTAGGCTTAAAGAGACCCAGTACTTC. It yields the protein CATLSSRLKETQYF.

This chain connects TRBV9 to TRBJ1-3, with D possibly TRBD1 on 6 matching bases. The CDR3 consists of 15 residues. The V gene lost 0 bases and the J gene lost 4 bases, with 11 bases spanning the gap. Germline CDR1 is SGDLS and CDR2 is YYNGEE. This CDR3 is CASSVAGASGNTIYF. In DNA, the CDR3 is TGTGCCAGCAGCGTAGCAGGGGCATCGGGAAACACCATATATTTT.

This chain uses TRBV7-9 with TRBJ2-3; D unresolved. V was pared by 11 bases and J by 5 bases, with 8 bases between. From germline, CDR1 is SEHNR and CDR2 FQNEAQ (reference sequence). The CDR3 loop spans 10 amino acids. The CDR3 region is CAGEEDTQYF. The CDR3 coding sequence is TGTGCCGGCGAGGAAGATACGCAGTATTTT.

At least ten counts were recorded for this clonotype. The V gene is TRBV5-1, the J gene TRBJ1-4, with TRBD1 as a possible D gene (5 bases). The CDR3 consists of 15 residues. Trimming took 4 bases from V and 4 from J, leaving 14 bases between them. Germline loops: CDR1 SGHRS, CDR2 YFSETQ. CDR3 amino acids: CASSPGTDDNEKLFF. DNA for the CDR3: TGCGCCAGCAGCCCTGGGACGGATGATAATGAAAAACTGTTTTTT.

The genes are TRBV19 and TRBJ2-1; tentative D call: TRBD1 (6 bases). Trimming left V 5 bases short and J 1 base short, with 15 bases between. Germline V gene data show CDR1 as LNHDA and CDR2 as SQIVND (reference sequence). This CDR3 comprises 16 residues. CDR3 amino acids: CASSPTQGPSYNEQFF. Written as DNA, the CDR3 is TGTGCCAGTAGTCCCACACAGGGCCCGTCCTACAATGAGCAGTTCTTC.

The CDR3 protein is CASSPPSGGANVLTF. The CDR3 DNA reads TGTGCCAGCTCACCCCCTTCGGGTGGGGCCAACGTCCTGACTTTC. The rearrangement uses TRBV18 and TRBJ2-6; D uncertain. The V gene lost 3 bases and the J gene lost 3 bases, with 9 bases spanning the gap. The germline V gene encodes CDR1 KGHSH and CDR2 LQKENI. This CDR3 spans 15 amino acids.

The chain carries TRBV30 and TRBJ2-1; 9 bases agree with TRBD1. Trimming removed 5 bases from V and 8 bases from J; junction bases left unmatched: 13. The length of the CDR3 is 15 residues. Per germline, CDR1 GTSNPN and CDR2 SVGIG (reference sequence). The CDR3 DNA is TGTGCCTGGGCCTGGGACAGGGCATGGGTCGATGAGCAGTTCTTC. It codes for CAWAWDRAWVDEQFF.

This chain joins TRBV5-6 and TRBJ2-7, with D perhaps TRBD1 (6 bases). Germline V lookup: CDR1 SGHDT, CDR2 YYEEEE. V was shortened by 3 bases and J by 6 bases, with 16 bases between the two germline ends. The CDR3 is 14 amino acids. In nucleotides, the CDR3 is TGTGCCAGCAGCTCGGACAGCCGAGGGCGCGAGCAGTACTTC. Amino acid sequence: CASSSDSRGREQYF.

The genes are TRBV5-5 and TRBJ2-5; D gene ambiguous. This CDR3 has 14 amino acids. Trimming left V 4 bases short and J 5 bases short, with 15 bases between. Germline values: CDR1 SGHKS, CDR2 YYEKEE (reference sequence). The CDR3 protein is CASSPDLSRETQYF. The CDR3 DNA is TGTGCCAGCAGCCCTGACCTGAGCAGGGAGACCCAGTACTTC.

This clonotype was observed at least ten times. V gene TRBV5-6 combines with J gene TRBJ2-7; 11 bases are a match to TRBD1. With V trimmed by 0 bases and J by 3 bases, 2 bases remained unmatched. Per germline, CDR1 SGHDT and CDR2 YYEEEE. The length of the CDR3 is 15 residues. The CDR3 nucleotides are TGTGCCAGCAGCTTGGGGACAGGGGGCTTCTACGAGCAGTACTTC. Residues: CASSLGTGGFYEQYF.

The genes are TRBV11-2 and TRBJ2-2, with D maybe TRBD2 (6 bases). V gave up 7 bases and J gave up 4 bases, with 10 bases separating them. This CDR3 contains 13 residues. Germline lookup yields CDR1 SGHAT and CDR2 FQNNGV. CDR3 protein: CASNREFTGELFF. The CDR3, as DNA: TGTGCCAGCAACCGGGAGTTCACCGGGGAGCTGTTTTTT.

The chain employs TRBV23-1 and TRBJ2-1, with no clear D. TRBV23-1 is given ORF status, its function remaining uncertain. There are 17 residues in the CDR3. With 0 bases removed from V and 3 bases from J, the gap between germline ends came to 15 bases. CDR3 sequence (DNA): TGCGCCAGCAGTCAATCCGCACTACCCTTAGGCTACAATGAGCAGTTCTTC. This codes for CASSQSALPLGYNEQFF.

This clonotype was seen ten or more times. The V call is TRBV4-1, the J call TRBJ2-1; the D gene is possibly TRBD1 (6 bases). Germline CDR1 reads MGHRA; CDR2 reads YSYEKL. The V end was cut by 3 bases, the J end by 0 bases, with 9 bases between. This CDR3 comprises 15 residues. The CDR3 coding sequence is TGCGCCAGCAGCCAGGGGGCCAGCTCCTACAATGAGCAGTTCTTC. Residues: CASSQGASSYNEQFF.

This chain links TRBV29-1 with TRBJ2-1; D possibly uses TRBD1 or TRBD2 (5 bases each). This CDR3 has 14 residues. Germline V gene data show CDR1 as SQVTM and CDR2 as ANQGSEA. The V gene lost 5 bases and the J gene lost 5 bases, with 16 bases spanning the gap. CDR3 in DNA: TGCAGCGTTAGGGGCGGGCCGACCAACAATGAGCAGTTCTTC. Protein: CSVRGGPTNNEQFF.

V and J are TRBV5-1 and TRBJ2-7; D is ambiguous. This CDR3 comprises 13 residues. Trimming shortened V by 0 bases and J by 3 bases, and 7 bases separated the two germline ends. Germline V gene lookup returns CDR1 SGHRS and CDR2 YFSETQ. CDR3 loop: CASSLEKSYEQYF. CDR3 coding DNA: TGCGCCAGCAGCTTGGAAAAAAGCTACGAGCAGTACTTC.